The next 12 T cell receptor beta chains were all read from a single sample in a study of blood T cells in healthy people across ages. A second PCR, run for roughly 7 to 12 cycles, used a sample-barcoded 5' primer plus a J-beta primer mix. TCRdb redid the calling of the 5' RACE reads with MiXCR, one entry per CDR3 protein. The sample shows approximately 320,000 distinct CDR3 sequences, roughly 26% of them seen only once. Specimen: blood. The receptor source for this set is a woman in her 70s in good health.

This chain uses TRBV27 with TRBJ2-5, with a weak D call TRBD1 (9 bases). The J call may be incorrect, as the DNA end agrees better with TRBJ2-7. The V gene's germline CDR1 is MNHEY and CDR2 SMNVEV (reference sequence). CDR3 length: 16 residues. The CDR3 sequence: CASRSQGASGLYEQYF. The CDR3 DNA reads TGTGCCAGCAGGTCACAGGGGGCTAGCGGGCTCTACGAGCAGTACTTC.

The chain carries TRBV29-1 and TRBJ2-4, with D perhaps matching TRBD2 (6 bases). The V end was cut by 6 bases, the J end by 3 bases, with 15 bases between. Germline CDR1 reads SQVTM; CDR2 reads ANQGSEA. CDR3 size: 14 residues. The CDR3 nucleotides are TGCAGCGTGGCCTCGGGGGTGGTCAAAAACATTCAGTACTTC. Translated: CSVASGVVKNIQYF.

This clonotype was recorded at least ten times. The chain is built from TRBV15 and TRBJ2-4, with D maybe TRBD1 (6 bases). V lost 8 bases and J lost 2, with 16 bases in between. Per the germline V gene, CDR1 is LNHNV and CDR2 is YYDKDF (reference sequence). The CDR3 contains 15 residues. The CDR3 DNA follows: TGTGCCACCTCCAGCCAGGGGTTTTCCAAAAACATTCAGTACTTC. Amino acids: CATSSQGFSKNIQYF.

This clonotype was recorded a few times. DNA of the CDR3: TGTGCCAGCAGCTTAAGCGGGGGTACGGTGTTTTTT. As protein: CASSLSGGTVFF. The chain couples TRBV7-2 to TRBJ1-4, with a tentative D call TRBD1 (5 bases). Germline V gives CDR1 SGHTA, CDR2 FQGNSA. Trimming stripped 2 bases from V and 15 bases from J, with 13 bases between. This CDR3 has 12 amino acids.

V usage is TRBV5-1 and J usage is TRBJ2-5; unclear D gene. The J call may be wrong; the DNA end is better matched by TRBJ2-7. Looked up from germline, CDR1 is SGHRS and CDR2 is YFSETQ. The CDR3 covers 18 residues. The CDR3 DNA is TGCGCCAGCAGCTTAGTTTCGACCGGAATTTTTGGTATCTACGAGCAGTACTTC. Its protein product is CASSLVSTGIFGIYEQYF.

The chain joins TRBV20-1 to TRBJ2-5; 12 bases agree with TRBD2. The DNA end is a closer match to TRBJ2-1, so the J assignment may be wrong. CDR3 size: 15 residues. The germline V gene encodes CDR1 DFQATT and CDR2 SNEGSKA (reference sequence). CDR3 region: CSAGRTSGAINEQFF. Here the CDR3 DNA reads TGCAGTGCTGGAAGGACTAGCGGGGCAATCAATGAGCAGTTCTTC.

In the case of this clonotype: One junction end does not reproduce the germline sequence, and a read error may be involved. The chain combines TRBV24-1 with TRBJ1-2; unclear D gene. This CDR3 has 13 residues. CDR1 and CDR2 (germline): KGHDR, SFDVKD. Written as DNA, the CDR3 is TGTGCCTCCAGTGCGTCAGACTCTTATGGCTACACCTTC. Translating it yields CASSASDSYGYTF.

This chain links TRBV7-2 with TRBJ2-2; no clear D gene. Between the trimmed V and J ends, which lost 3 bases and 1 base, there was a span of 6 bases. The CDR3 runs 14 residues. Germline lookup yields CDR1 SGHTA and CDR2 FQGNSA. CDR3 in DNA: TGTGCCAGCAGCTTTGGCGGGAACACCGGGGAGCTGTTTTTT. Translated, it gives CASSFGGNTGELFF.

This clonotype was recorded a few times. CDR3 sequence reads: CASSLGENSNQPQHF. Here the CDR3 DNA reads TGCGCCAGCAGCTTGGGAGAGAATAGCAATCAGCCCCAGCATTTT. The chain has TRBV5-1 and TRBJ1-5; no clear D gene. The CDR3 spans 15 residues. Between the trimmed V and J ends, which lost 0 bases and 0 bases, there was a span of 7 bases. The germline V gene has CDR1 SGHRS and CDR2 YFSETQ.

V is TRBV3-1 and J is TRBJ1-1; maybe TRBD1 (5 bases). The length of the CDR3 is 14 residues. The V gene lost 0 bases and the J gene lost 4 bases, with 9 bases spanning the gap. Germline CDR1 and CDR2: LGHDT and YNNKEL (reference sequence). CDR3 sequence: CASSQDSRGTEAFF. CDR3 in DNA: TGTGCCAGCAGCCAAGATTCGAGGGGCACTGAAGCTTTCTTT.

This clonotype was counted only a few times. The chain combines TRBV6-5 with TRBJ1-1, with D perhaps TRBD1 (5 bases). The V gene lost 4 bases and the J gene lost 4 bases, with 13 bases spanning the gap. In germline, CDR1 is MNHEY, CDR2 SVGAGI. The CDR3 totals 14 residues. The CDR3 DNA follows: TGTGCCAGCAGTTCACGGGGGAGGGGCACTGAAGCTTTCTTT. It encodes CASSSRGRGTEAFF.

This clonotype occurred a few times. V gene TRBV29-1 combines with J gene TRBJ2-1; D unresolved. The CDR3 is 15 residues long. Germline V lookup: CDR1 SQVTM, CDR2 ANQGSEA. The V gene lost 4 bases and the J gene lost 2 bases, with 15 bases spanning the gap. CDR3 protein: CSVGYRLVTYNEQFF. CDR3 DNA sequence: TGCAGCGTTGGATACCGGCTAGTCACCTACAATGAGCAGTTCTTC.